These 9 T cell receptor beta chains share one sample of origin, sequenced in a study of blood T cells in healthy people across ages. It was with a sample-barcoded 5' primer and a J-beta primer mix that a second PCR of about 6 to 12 cycles was run. TCRdb reprocessed the 5' RACE reads via MiXCR and lists one record per CDR3 protein. The data show about 1.5 million distinct CDR3 sequences, roughly 43% seen once. The sequenced sample was blood. The receptors originated from a woman younger than 30 in good health.

A single count supports this clonotype. The junction and the germline gene differ at one end; a read error may be behind it. The gene calls are TRBV6-5 and TRBJ1-5, with 10 nucleotides matching TRBD1. The CDR3 consists of 15 residues. The germline gives CDR1 MNHEY, CDR2 SVGAGI. CDR3 DNA sequence: TGTGCCCGCAGTTACTCGACAGGGGGCGATCAGCCCCAGCATTTT. Amino acids: CARSYSTGGDQPQHF.

There are a few counts of this clonotype. The chain joins TRBV28 to TRBJ2-7; 9 nucleotides agree with TRBD1. The CDR3 totals 14 residues. Per germline, CDR1 MDHEN and CDR2 SYDVKM. Losses at the gene ends were 7 bases for V and 1 base for J; bases not matched to a gene: 5. The chain's CDR3 is CASTLGQGSYEQYF. The CDR3 bases are TGTGCCAGCACCTTGGGACAGGGATCCTACGAGCAGTACTTC.

This clonotype was counted many times. This chain uses TRBV12-3 or TRBV12-4 with TRBJ2-1, with D maybe TRBD1 (5 bases). The CDR3 contains 14 residues. V gave up 3 bases and J gave up 6 bases, with 12 bases separating them. The CDR3 here is CASSFREMRNEQFF. The CDR3 region has the DNA TGTGCCAGCAGTTTCAGGGAAATGCGCAATGAGCAGTTCTTC.

The table lists this clonotype with a few counts. This sequence joins TRBV3-1 and TRBJ2-5; D is uncertain. This CDR3 comprises 13 residues. V lost 2 bases and J 5 bases, leaving 9 bases between the germline ends. The germline CDR1 and CDR2 sequences are LGHDT and YNNKEL (reference sequence). The CDR3 protein is CASSQSQLETQYF. The CDR3 region has the DNA TGTGCCAGCAGCCAATCACAGCTGGAGACCCAGTACTTC.

The chain joins TRBV4-3 to TRBJ2-1; TRBD2 agrees at 10 bases. The CDR3 totals 15 residues. Germline V gene sequence: CDR1 LGHNA, CDR2 YSLEER. V shed 1 base, J shed 8 bases, and the junction held 5 bases outside the gene matches. The CDR3: CASSQAASGSHEQFF. The CDR3 DNA follows: TGCGCCAGCAGCCAAGCGGCTAGCGGGAGCCATGAGCAGTTCTTC.

This clonotype was found a few times. Here the CDR3 reads CASSQDLTRETQYF. The CDR3 nucleotides read TGCGCCAGCAGCCAAGATCTAACACGCGAGACCCAGTACTTC. J is TRBJ2-5 and V is TRBV4-3, with D unresolved. Trimming removed 0 bases from V and 5 bases from J, with 10 bases in between. The CDR3 consists of 14 residues. Germline V gene data show CDR1 as LGHNA and CDR2 as YSLEER.

This clonotype was recorded only once. The V and J genes are TRBV6-1 and TRBJ2-7; D call uncertain. Germline V gene data show CDR1 as MNHNS and CDR2 as SASEGT. This CDR3 has 16 residues. Trimming shortened V by 2 bases and J by 0 bases, and 14 bases separated the two germline ends. The chain's CDR3 is CASSESPGEASYEQYF. The CDR3 nucleotides read TGTGCCAGCAGTGAATCCCCAGGTGAGGCCTCCTACGAGCAGTACTTC.

This clonotype was detected only a few times. V and J are TRBV25-1 and TRBJ2-7; 9 bases are shared with TRBD2. V shed 1 base and J 3 bases; nucleotides not matched to a gene: 10. The germline gives CDR1 MGHDK, CDR2 SYGVNS. The CDR3 spans 17 residues. The CDR3 spells CASSESKGAGGHYEQYF. The CDR3 DNA sequence: TGTGCCAGCAGTGAATCTAAGGGAGCGGGAGGACACTACGAGCAGTACTTC.

The rearrangement joins TRBV7-9 to TRBJ1-2; D is undetermined. The CDR3 is 16 amino acids. Trimming pared 5 bases from V and 0 bases from J, leaving 16 bases between. Germline CDR1 and CDR2: SEHNR and FQNEAQ (reference sequence). In DNA form, the CDR3 reads TGTGCCAGCAGCCCCTGGGCTCGCGAGGCTAACTATGGCTACACCTTC. Translated, it gives CASSPWAREANYGYTF.